Shown below are 27 T cell receptor beta chains from a single sample sequenced in a study of cytomegalovirus exposure and HLA in healthy donors. 13 Jbeta primers and 60 Vbeta primers were used for the PCR. The repertoire was sequenced with immunoSEQ multiplex PCR; TCRdb's copy has only in-frame clones and lacks some. The sample records about 160,000 clones, around four fifths being singletons. The sample taken for sequencing was PBMCs. Receptors were obtained from a young woman in good health and CMV-seronegative.

V is TRBV5-4 and J is TRBJ2-5; no clear D gene. There are 14 residues in the CDR3. The V gene's germline CDR1 is SGHNT and CDR2 YYREEE (reference sequence). V was cut by 4 bases and J by 0 bases, with 10 bases left in between. CDR3 amino acids: CASSITEYQETQYF. The CDR3 DNA sequence: TGTGCCAGCAGCATAACAGAGTACCAAGAGACCCAGTACTTC.

The rearrangement links TRBV28 to TRBJ2-1, with 11 bases matching TRBD2. The CDR3 covers 16 residues. Germline V CDR1 and CDR2: MDHEN, SYDVKM. V shed 7 bases and J 5 bases; nucleotides not matched to a gene: 10. The CDR3: CASTLPRLAGNNEQFF. Written as DNA, the CDR3 is TGTGCCAGCACCCTTCCCAGACTAGCGGGGAACAATGAGCAGTTCTTC.

This chain joins TRBV30 and TRBJ2-5, with TRBD1 matching over 7 bases. The V gene's germline CDR1 is GTSNPN and CDR2 SVGIG (reference sequence). V lost 2 bases to trimming and J lost 4 bases; unmatched junction nucleotides: 13. This CDR3 comprises 16 residues. The CDR3 loop is CAWSPGTVAIGETQYF. CDR3 nucleotides: TGTGCCTGGAGTCCCGGGACAGTTGCCATAGGAGAGACCCAGTACTTC.

This clone showed up just once. This sequence joins TRBV6-1 and TRBJ2-7, with D possibly matching TRBD1 (7 bases). V was pared by 7 bases and J by 6 bases, with 19 bases between. The CDR3 length is 14 residues. Germline CDR1 MNHNS, CDR2 SASEGT. CDR3 amino acids: CASKIPTGTAEQYF. The CDR3 DNA reads TGTGCCAGCAAAATTCCGACAGGGACTGCCGAGCAGTACTTC.

The chain couples TRBV6-5 to TRBJ1-1, with D tentatively TRBD1 (6 bases). The V and J ends lost 5 bases and 4 bases respectively, with 11 bases between them. Germline V lookup: CDR1 MNHEY, CDR2 SVGAGI. The CDR3 contains 13 residues. Here the CDR3 reads CASSATGSTEAFF. In DNA form, the CDR3 reads TGTGCCAGCAGTGCCACAGGGAGCACTGAAGCTTTCTTT.

The chain combines TRBV13 with TRBJ2-2, with 8 bases fitting TRBD2. Germline CDR1 reads PRHDT; CDR2 reads FYEKMQ (reference sequence). This CDR3 is 17 amino acids long. The J segment lost 6 bases and the V segment lost 3 bases, leaving 12 bases of the junction unmatched. This CDR3 is CASSFNPGGVAAGELFF. CDR3 nucleotide sequence: TGTGCCAGCAGCTTCAACCCGGGGGGGGTTGCTGCCGGGGAGCTGTTTTTT.

The V gene is TRBV28, the J gene TRBJ2-7; 8 bases match TRBD2. CDR3 length: 13 residues. From germline, CDR1 is MDHEN and CDR2 SYDVKM. Unmatched junction bases numbered 6, after V lost 4 bases and J lost 7 bases. In DNA, the CDR3 is TGTGCCAGCAGTTCCCCGGGGGGGGAAGAGCAGTACTTC. It specifies CASSSPGGEEQYF. The full variable domain, its missing parts supplied by reference TRBV28 and TRBJ2-7, is DVKVTQSSRYLVKRTGEKVFLECVQDMDHENMFWYRQDPGLGLRLIYFSYDVKMKEKGDIPEGYSVSREKKERFSLILESASTNQTSMYLCASSSPGGEEQYFGPGTRLTVT.

The V call is TRBV11-2, the J call TRBJ1-1; 9 nucleotides line up with TRBD1. Germline values: CDR1 SGHAT, CDR2 FQNNGV. Trimming at V came to 3 bases and at J to 4 bases, leaving 3 bases not matched to a gene. The CDR3 has 14 residues. Written as DNA, the CDR3 is TGTGCCAGCAGCTTGGGACAGGGAGTCACTGAAGCTTTCTTT. Translation gives CASSLGQGVTEAFF.

The rearrangement joins TRBV7-3 to TRBJ2-5; the match to TRBD1 covers 9 bases. The CDR3 loop spans 13 amino acids. The germline CDR1 and CDR2 sequences are SGHTA and FQGTGA. The V gene end was trimmed by 5 bases and the J gene end by 5 bases; junction bases not matched to a gene: 3. CDR3 sequence (DNA): TGTGCCAGCAGCCCGGGACAGGGCGAGACCCAGTACTTC. It yields the protein CASSPGQGETQYF.

Worth noting for this clone: Other DNA sequences of this sample code for an identical CDR3. The rearrangement uses TRBV5-4 and TRBJ1-2; 7 nucleotides align to TRBD1. Germline-derived CDR1 and CDR2 are SGHNT and YYREEE (reference sequence). The CDR3 extends over 12 amino acids. V dropped 0 bases and J dropped 7; count of bases not matched to a gene: 0. In nucleotides, the CDR3 is TGTGCCAGCAGCTTGGGGACAGGTGGCTACACCTTC. Translated, it gives CASSLGTGGYTF.

This clone has only a few counts. CDR3 nucleotide sequence: TGTGCCAGCCGGACAGGGCGGGAACTGTTTTTT. Translation gives CASRTGRELFF. V and J are TRBV19 and TRBJ1-4; 8 bases are shared with TRBD1. This CDR3 is 11 amino acids long. The V gene's germline CDR1 is LNHDA and CDR2 SQIVND (reference sequence). Unmatched junction bases numbered 6, after V lost 9 bases and J lost 12 bases.

This chain links TRBV6-5 with TRBJ2-1, with D perhaps TRBD2 (5 bases). Per the germline V gene, CDR1 is MNHEY and CDR2 is SVGAGI. This CDR3 comprises 13 residues. The V and J ends lost 2 bases and 8 bases respectively, with 10 bases between them. The DNA for the CDR3 is TGTGCCAGCAGTTACGTAGACGGGGATGAGCAGTTCTTC. It yields the protein CASSYVDGDEQFF.

This rearrangement joins TRBV7-8 to TRBJ1-6, with D possibly being TRBD1 (6 bases). Trimming removed 5 bases from V and 9 bases from J, with 23 bases in between. This CDR3 spans 17 amino acids. The germline V gene has CDR1 SGHVS and CDR2 FQNEAQ. CDR3 protein: CASSPLGQPEGGSPLHF. In DNA form, the CDR3 reads TGTGCCAGCAGCCCCCTCGGACAGCCAGAAGGGGGTTCACCCCTCCACTTT.

The rearrangement links TRBV5-6 to TRBJ1-2, with D perhaps matching TRBD1 (6 bases). V lost 0 bases and J lost 4, with 13 bases in between. The germline V gene encodes CDR1 SGHDT and CDR2 YYEEEE. This CDR3 region has 15 residues. The chain's CDR3 is CASSLAGAHPYGYTF. The CDR3 DNA reads as TGTGCCAGCAGCTTGGCAGGGGCCCACCCCTATGGCTACACCTTC. Supplemented by reference TRBV5-6 and TRBJ1-2, the full variable domain reads DAGVTQSPTHLIKTRGQQVTLRCSPKSGHDTVSWYQQALGQGPQFIFQYYEEEERQRGNFPDRFSGHQFPNYSSELNVNALLLGDSALYLCASSLAGAHPYGYTFGSGTRLTVV.

This clone was counted a few times. The chain couples TRBV5-4 to TRBJ2-1; 9 bases fit TRBD2. V was clipped by 4 bases and J by 2 bases; unmatched bases: 4. In germline, CDR1 is SGHNT, CDR2 YYREEE (reference sequence). The CDR3 length is 15 residues. CDR3 region: CASSRGGATYNEQFF. CDR3 coding DNA: TGTGCCAGCAGCCGCGGGGGGGCCACCTACAATGAGCAGTTCTTC.

V is TRBV5-4 and J is TRBJ2-1, with no clear D. The germline CDR1 and CDR2 sequences are SGHNT and YYREEE (reference sequence). The length of the CDR3 is 12 residues. V shed 5 bases and J shed 4 bases, with 7 bases lying between them. CDR3 in DNA: TGTGCCAGCAGTCAATCATACAATGAGCAGTTCTTC. Its translation is CASSQSYNEQFF.

This clone occurred a few times. The chain couples TRBV9 to TRBJ2-5, with 7 bases identical to TRBD1. This CDR3 has 15 residues. V lost 0 bases to trimming and J lost 4 bases; unmatched junction nucleotides: 6. The germline V gene has CDR1 SGDLS and CDR2 YYNGEE. The CDR3 here is CASSVDGAGGETQYF. In DNA, the CDR3 is TGTGCCAGCAGCGTAGACGGGGCAGGGGGAGAGACCCAGTACTTC.

This chain joins TRBV10-3 and TRBJ1-6; 10 positions match TRBD1. CDR1 ENHRY and CDR2 SYGVKD come from the germline V gene. The length of the CDR3 is 13 residues. J was trimmed by 10 bases and V by 10 bases; bases with no gene match: 7. DNA for the CDR3: TGTGCCACCGGGACAGGGGCAGGGTCACCCCTCCACTTT. This gives the protein CATGTGAGSPLHF.

The rearrangement links TRBV25-1 to TRBJ1-4, with D perhaps matching TRBD1 (5 bases). The germline gives CDR1 MGHDK, CDR2 SYGVNS. The CDR3 runs to 15 residues. Trimming took off 2 bases at V and 5 bases at J, with 12 bases between the two ends. DNA for the CDR3: TGTGCCAGCAGTGAACCCGACAGATTCAATGAAAAACTGTTTTTT. It is translated as CASSEPDRFNEKLFF.

The J gene is TRBJ2-7, the V gene TRBV6-1, with 10 bases fitting TRBD1. Losses at the gene ends were 11 bases for V and 7 bases for J; bases not matched to a gene: 14. The CDR3 loop spans 14 amino acids. Germline V CDR1 and CDR2: MNHNS, SASEGT. The CDR3 here is CAGRRDRGFGEQYF. The DNA of the CDR3 is TGTGCCGGACGTCGGGACAGGGGATTTGGGGAGCAGTACTTC.

The V gene is TRBV19, the J gene TRBJ1-3; D is unresolved. In germline, CDR1 is LNHDA, CDR2 SQIVND (reference sequence). The CDR3 has 14 amino acids. V dropped 4 bases and J dropped 3 bases, with 10 bases sitting between them. The CDR3 DNA is TGTGCCAGTAGTAGTGGCAGCGTTGGAAACACCATATATTTT. This translates into CASSSGSVGNTIYF.

This clone has just a few counts. V gene TRBV28 combines with J gene TRBJ1-3; 7 nucleotides line up with TRBD1. In germline, CDR1 is MDHEN, CDR2 SYDVKM. The CDR3 has 15 amino acids. V shed 3 bases and J 0 bases; nucleotides not matched to a gene: 2. The CDR3 DNA reads TGTGCCAGCAGTTTTTCAGGGGGCTCTGGAAACACCATATATTTT. Its protein product is CASSFSGGSGNTIYF.

This clone was seen only once. The CDR3 bases are TGTGCCAGCAGTGAAGAGACAGGGGGCAACGAGCAGTACTTC. Protein: CASSEETGGNEQYF. This chain joins TRBV2 and TRBJ2-7; 10 bases match TRBD1. Germline V gene sequence: CDR1 SNHLY, CDR2 FYNNEI. This CDR3 comprises 14 residues. V lost 1 base and J lost 5; bases outside the gene matches: 2. Together with reference TRBV2 and TRBJ2-7, the CDR3 gives the full variable domain: EPEVTQTPSHQVTQMGQEVILRCVPISNHLYFYWYRQILGQKVEFLVSFYNNEISEKSEIFDDQFSVERPDGSNFTLKIRSTKLEDSAMYFCASSEETGGNEQYFGPGTRLTVT.

V and J are TRBV10-3 and TRBJ1-1; no firm D call. V lost 9 bases and J lost 4, with 9 bases in between. The V gene's germline CDR1 is ENHRY and CDR2 SYGVKD. This CDR3 has 11 amino acids. The CDR3 protein is CAMFSGTEAFF. CDR3 DNA sequence: TGTGCCATGTTTTCGGGCACTGAAGCTTTCTTT.

The gene calls are TRBV18 and TRBJ2-3, with D tentatively TRBD2 (6 bases). Trimming cost V 3 bases and J 3 bases, with 10 bases left between them. The germline V gene has CDR1 KGHSH and CDR2 LQKENI. The CDR3 totals 14 residues. The CDR3 coding sequence is TGTGCCAGCTCACCCCGACTAGATACAGATACGCAGTATTTT. Protein product: CASSPRLDTDTQYF.

The chain carries TRBV2 and TRBJ2-7, with 7 bases identical to TRBD2. The V gene end was trimmed by 2 bases and the J gene end by 2 bases; junction bases not matched to a gene: 9. The CDR3 is 16 amino acids. The germline V gene encodes CDR1 SNHLY and CDR2 FYNNEI. The CDR3 DNA reads as TGTGCCAGCAGTGAATGGGAGGGCGGGCAGCCCTACGAGCAGTACTTC. This encodes CASSEWEGGQPYEQYF.

The chain joins TRBV14 to TRBJ1-2; D ambiguous. Trimming stripped 1 base from V and 4 bases from J, with 7 bases between. Germline values: CDR1 SGHDN, CDR2 FVKESK. There are 13 residues in the CDR3. The CDR3 DNA reads as TGTGCCAGCAGCCAAGGTCGGGGCTATGGCTACACCTTC. Amino acid sequence: CASSQGRGYGYTF. The variable domain in full, with the rest retrieved from reference TRBV14 and TRBJ1-2, is EAGVTQFPSHSVIEKGQTVTLRCDPISGHDNLYWYRRVMGKEIKFLLHFVKESKQDESGMPNNRFLAERTGGTYSTLKVQPAELEDSGVYFCASSQGRGYGYTFGSGTRLTVV.